The 27 T cell receptor beta chains given below trace back to one sample, sequenced in a study of blood T cell repertoires in COVID-19. Generated by immunoSEQ multiplex PCR, the TCRdb table keeps only in-frame clones and is missing some. The repertoire holds roughly 410,000 clones, with around nine tenths as singletons. Sequenced sample: peripheral blood. The receptors were gathered from a woman between 35 and 50 years old with COVID-19, enrolled during active disease.

This chain joins TRBV25-1 and TRBJ1-1, with D possibly TRBD1 on 6 matching bases. The V end lost 8 bases, the J end lost 2 bases, and 15 bases lay between the germline ends. CDR1 MGHDK and CDR2 SYGVNS come from the germline V gene. The CDR3 has 14 amino acids. The CDR3 DNA reads as TGTGCCAGCCAAAGGGGGTACGGAAACACTGAAGCTTTCTTT. Its protein product is CASQRGYGNTEAFF.

The chain is built from TRBV6-5 and TRBJ1-2; D possibly corresponds to TRBD1 (5 bases). The CDR3 sequence is 15 residues long. Trimming removed 6 bases from V and 5 bases from J, with 19 bases in between. Germline V gene data show CDR1 as MNHEY and CDR2 as SVGAGI. CDR3 nucleotides: TGTGCCAGCAGACCCGTCGGACTGGGGGGGTATGGCTACACCTTC. It translates to CASRPVGLGGYGYTF.

Details on this clone: Additional DNA sequences in this sample encode the identical CDR3. The chain uses TRBV28 and TRBJ2-7; possibly TRBD1 for D (5 bases). The V and J ends lost 2 bases and 6 bases respectively, with 5 bases between them. CDR1 MDHEN and CDR2 SYDVKM come from the germline V gene. The CDR3 consists of 11 residues. The CDR3: CASSLTGEQYF. For the CDR3, the DNA is TGTGCCAGCAGTTTAACAGGCGAGCAGTACTTC.

J is TRBJ2-1 and V is TRBV6-4; TRBD2 matches at 8 bases. Germline V gene lookup returns CDR1 MRHNA and CDR2 SNTAGT. The ends lost 5 bases at V and 7 bases at J; junction bases unmatched: 10. The length of the CDR3 is 15 residues. The CDR3 nucleotides are TGTGCCAGCAGTTTGACTAGCGCGTTTGGTAATGAGCAGTTCTTC. It specifies CASSLTSAFGNEQFF.

The V gene is TRBV5-1, the J gene TRBJ1-6; D perhaps matches TRBD1 (5 bases). The CDR3 contains 14 residues. V lost 0 bases and J 10 bases, leaving 11 bases between the germline ends. Germline-derived CDR1 and CDR2 are SGHRS and YFSETQ. The CDR3 region is CASSLAGIGSPLHF. The CDR3 DNA is TGCGCCAGCAGCTTGGCAGGGATCGGATCACCCCTCCACTTT.

The chain recombines TRBV5-1 with TRBJ1-3, with no clear D. Germline assignment: CDR1 SGHRS and CDR2 YFSETQ. This CDR3 comprises 14 residues. V was pared by 4 bases and J by 4 bases, with 12 bases between. As DNA, the CDR3 is TGCGCCAGCAGCCCCCTCGGGTTCGGAAACACCATATATTTT. This encodes CASSPLGFGNTIYF.

This chain uses TRBV2 with TRBJ1-4, with D tentatively TRBD1 (6 bases). CDR3 size: 14 residues. CDR1 is SNHLY, CDR2 FYNNEI, per germline. Deletions cut 7 bases from V and 3 bases from J, with 12 bases between. The CDR3 region is CASKLQGPNEKLFF. CDR3 coding DNA: TGTGCCAGCAAACTACAGGGACCTAATGAAAAACTGTTTTTT.

The rearrangement joins TRBV2 to TRBJ2-1; maybe TRBD2 (6 bases). The CDR3 runs to 15 residues. Germline assignment: CDR1 SNHLY and CDR2 FYNNEI. The V gene lost 11 bases and the J gene lost 4 bases, with 21 bases spanning the gap. The CDR3 sequence is CALSWGSGLYNEQFF. The CDR3 nucleotides read TGTGCCTTATCTTGGGGTAGCGGACTATACAATGAGCAGTTCTTC.

Only one count was recorded for this clone. This sequence joins TRBV7-6 and TRBJ1-5; D gene ambiguous. The CDR3 extends over 15 amino acids. CDR1 and CDR2 from the germline V gene are SGHVS and FNYEAQ. The V and J ends lost 1 base and 0 bases respectively, with 7 bases between them. The CDR3 region is CASSLGSDSNQPQHF. CDR3 nucleotides: TGTGCCAGCAGCTTAGGTAGTGATAGCAATCAGCCCCAGCATTTT.

This sequence joins TRBV2 and TRBJ2-1; 11 nucleotides line up with TRBD2. Looked up from germline, CDR1 is SNHLY and CDR2 is FYNNEI. The CDR3 loop spans 14 amino acids. V dropped 5 bases and J dropped 8; count of bases not matched to a gene: 5. The CDR3 is CASSSSGGLDEQFF. CDR3 sequence (DNA): TGTGCCAGCAGTTCTAGCGGGGGGCTGGATGAGCAGTTCTTC.

This chain uses TRBV24-1 with TRBJ2-1, with TRBD1 matching 10 bases. The CDR3 sequence is 16 residues long. The germline gives CDR1 KGHDR, CDR2 SFDVKD. V lost 3 bases, J lost 3 bases, and 4 bases stayed unmatched. The DNA for the CDR3 is TGTGCCACCAGTGATCCCGGGACAGGGGACTACAATGAGCAGTTCTTC. It specifies CATSDPGTGDYNEQFF.

V usage is TRBV29-1 and J usage is TRBJ2-2; D not resolved. CDR3 length: 14 amino acids. CDR1 and CDR2 (germline): SQVTM, ANQGSEA. Trimming removed 4 bases at V and 7 bases at J, with 16 bases between. CDR3 sequence: CSVAPRQVGGELFF. CDR3 sequence (DNA): TGCAGCGTTGCCCCCCGGCAGGTCGGCGGGGAGCTGTTTTTT.

This chain joins TRBV7-9 and TRBJ2-1; tentatively, D is TRBD1 (6 bases). The CDR3 has 13 amino acids. CDR1 is SEHNR, CDR2 FQNEAQ, per germline (reference sequence). V lost 8 bases, J lost 7 bases, and 15 bases lay in between. CDR3 loop: CASGWGRGNEQFF. For the CDR3, the DNA is TGTGCCAGCGGATGGGGGCGCGGGAATGAGCAGTTCTTC.

This sequence joins TRBV4-3 and TRBJ2-1, with 11 bases identical to TRBD2. The CDR3 spans 16 residues. From germline, CDR1 is LGHNA and CDR2 YSLEER. Unmatched junction bases numbered 11, after V lost 6 bases and J lost 7 bases. CDR3 sequence reads: CASSPGNSGRVNEQFF. The CDR3 nucleotides are TGCGCCAGCAGTCCCGGGAATAGCGGGAGGGTAAATGAGCAGTTCTTC.

This chain links TRBV18 with TRBJ2-1, with 7 bases lining up with TRBD2. The germline V gene encodes CDR1 KGHSH and CDR2 LQKENI. The CDR3 loop spans 17 amino acids. The junction had 13 bases not matched to a gene; V was cut back by 3 bases and J by 5 bases. The CDR3, as DNA: TGTGCCAGCTCACCGAGTAGGTCCAGCGGGACCGACAATGAGCAGTTCTTC. It is translated as CASSPSRSSGTDNEQFF.

This chain uses TRBV27 with TRBJ1-1; D call uncertain. Trimming pared 5 bases from V and 8 bases from J, leaving 12 bases between. Looked up from germline, CDR1 is MNHEY and CDR2 is SMNVEV (reference sequence). The CDR3 has 12 amino acids. The CDR3 protein is CASSPSSGEAFF. The CDR3 DNA reads as TGTGCCAGCAGTCCGAGCTCAGGAGAAGCTTTCTTT.

The genes are TRBV28 and TRBJ1-3; 7 bases fit TRBD1. This CDR3 region has 19 residues. The germline V gene has CDR1 MDHEN and CDR2 SYDVKM. V trimming: 7 bases; J trimming: 2 bases; junction bases outside the gene matches: 20. The CDR3: CASISLAQGELSAGNTIYF. CDR3 coding DNA: TGTGCCAGCATTTCCCTTGCCCAGGGGGAGCTAAGTGCTGGAAACACCATATATTTT.

This clone has only one observation. For the CDR3, the DNA is TGTGCCAGCAGCCAAGATCGGTGGGGCAGGTGGAACACTGAAGCTTTCTTT. This translates into CASSQDRWGRWNTEAFF. The rearrangement uses TRBV3-1 (or the pseudogene TRBV3-2) and TRBJ1-1; maybe TRBD1 (5 bases). In germline, CDR1 is LGHDT, CDR2 YNNKEL (reference sequence). The germline V and J ends were trimmed by 0 bases and 1 base, with 15 bases remaining between them. The CDR3 has 17 amino acids.

V usage is TRBV28 and J usage is TRBJ1-6; D ambiguous. Germline-derived CDR1 and CDR2 are MDHEN and SYDVKM. There are 15 residues in the CDR3. V was shortened by 5 bases and J by 7 bases, with 15 bases between the two germline ends. For the CDR3, the DNA is TGTGCCAGCAGTGACCCCGGGCCGGGGAATTCACCCCTCCACTTT. Translated: CASSDPGPGNSPLHF.

The chain links TRBV24-1 to TRBJ2-3; TRBD2 aligns across 9 bases. Unmatched junction bases numbered 12, after V lost 4 bases and J lost 5 bases. The CDR3 is made up of 17 amino acids. Germline V gives CDR1 KGHDR, CDR2 SFDVKD. CDR3: CATSDYRAGGQGDTQYF. In DNA form, the CDR3 reads TGTGCCACCAGTGACTACAGAGCGGGGGGCCAGGGAGATACGCAGTATTTT.

The gene calls are TRBV27 and TRBJ2-7; perhaps TRBD1 as D (6 bases). CDR1 and CDR2 (germline): MNHEY, SMNVEV (reference sequence). The CDR3 is 14 residues long. V gave up 6 bases and J gave up 2 bases, with 14 bases separating them. CDR3 amino acids: CASRNRDQTYEQYF. The CDR3 region has the DNA TGTGCCAGCAGAAACAGGGACCAAACCTACGAGCAGTACTTC.

V gene TRBV6-2 or TRBV6-3 combines with J gene TRBJ2-1, with TRBD2 matching over 11 bases. Germline assignment: CDR1 MNHEY and CDR2 SVGEGT. The V and J ends lost 3 bases and 10 bases, in that order; junction bases with no gene match: 5. The CDR3 length is 14 residues. The CDR3 is CASSYLAGGGEQFF. For the CDR3, the DNA is TGTGCCAGCAGTTATTTAGCGGGAGGGGGGGAGCAGTTCTTC.

The chain combines TRBV24-1 with TRBJ2-1, with 7 bases that match TRBD1. CDR3 length equals 16 residues. The germline V gene has CDR1 KGHDR and CDR2 SFDVKD. The V segment lost 4 bases and the J segment 1 base; nucleotides outside the gene matches: 6. The CDR3 DNA sequence: TGTGCCACCAGTGACACCCGACAGGGTTCCTACAATGAGCAGTTCTTC. Its translation: CATSDTRQGSYNEQFF.

The CDR3 reads CASSPIGTGPTEAFF. The CDR3 region has the DNA TGTGCCAGCTCACCAATTGGGACAGGGCCCACTGAAGCTTTCTTT. The chain links TRBV18 to TRBJ1-1; 9 bases map to TRBD1. Losses at the gene ends were 2 bases for V and 4 bases for J; bases not matched to a gene: 5. The CDR3 is 15 amino acids. Germline values: CDR1 KGHSH, CDR2 LQKENI.

The rearrangement links TRBV18 to TRBJ2-7; 7 bases are shared with TRBD2. Germline V gene data show CDR1 as KGHSH and CDR2 as LQKENI. The CDR3 runs 13 residues. Germline trimming cut 0 bases from V and 5 bases from J; bases unmatched to any gene: 1. This chain's CDR3 is CASSPPSGDEQYF. The CDR3 DNA is TGTGCCAGCTCACCACCGAGCGGGGACGAGCAGTACTTC.

The chain has TRBV14 and TRBJ1-1, with 8 bases identical to TRBD1. Trimming cost V 6 bases and J 2 bases; bases outside gene matches: 14. Per germline, CDR1 SGHDN and CDR2 FVKESK. The CDR3 is 17 residues long. The CDR3 here is CASSLTAGGLINTEAFF. CDR3 nucleotides: TGTGCCAGCAGTCTCACGGCAGGGGGCCTGATCAACACTGAAGCTTTCTTT.

Remarks on this clone: Other DNA sequences in the same sample also yield this CDR3. The CDR3 DNA follows: TGTGCCAGCAGCTTACGGCGGGGGGGGGAGACCCAGTACTTC. It yields the protein CASSLRRGGETQYF. The J gene is TRBJ2-5, the V gene TRBV7-2; TRBD2 agrees at 9 bases. The CDR3 loop spans 14 amino acids. Germline V lookup: CDR1 SGHTA, CDR2 FQGNSA. Trimming cost V 2 bases and J 5 bases; bases outside gene matches: 3.